The clone carrying this T cell receptor beta chain was seen a single time. The record originates from a study of control samples from healthy donors and cancer patients. The data were produced by immunoSEQ multiplex PCR, yet TCRdb's version contains in-frame clones alone and is incomplete. The sample carries about 77,000 clones, around 92% recorded once. With V trimmed by 5 bases and J by 1 base, 1 base remained unmatched. The CDR3 contains 13 residues. CDR1 MNHEY and CDR2 SVGAGI come from the germline V gene. The sample comprised blood. The TCR comes from a woman aged 55-75 years in good health. This rearrangement joins TRBV6-5 to TRBJ1-2, with 7 nucleotides matching TRBD1. The CDR3, as DNA: TGTGCCAGCAGTAGACAGGGTAACTATGGCTACACCTTC. Its protein product is CASSRQGNYGYTF.